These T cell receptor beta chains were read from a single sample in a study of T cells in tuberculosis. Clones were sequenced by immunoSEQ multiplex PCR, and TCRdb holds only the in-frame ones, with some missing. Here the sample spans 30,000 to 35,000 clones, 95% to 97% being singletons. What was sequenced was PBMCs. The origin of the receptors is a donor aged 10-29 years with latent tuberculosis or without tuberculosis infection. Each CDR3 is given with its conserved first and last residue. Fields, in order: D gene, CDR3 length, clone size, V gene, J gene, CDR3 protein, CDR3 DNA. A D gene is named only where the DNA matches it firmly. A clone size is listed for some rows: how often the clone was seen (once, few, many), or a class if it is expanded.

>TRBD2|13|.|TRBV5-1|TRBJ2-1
CASEREPYNEQFF
TGCGCCAGCGAGCGGGAGCCCTACAATGAGCAGTTCTTC
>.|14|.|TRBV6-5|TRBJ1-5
CASRPDYKGQPQHF
TGTGCCAGCAGGCCGGACTACAAGGGGCAGCCCCAGCATTTT
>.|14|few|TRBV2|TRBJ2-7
CASRLGHGTYEQYF
TGTGCCAGCAGGCTGGGACACGGAACCTACGAGCAGTACTTC
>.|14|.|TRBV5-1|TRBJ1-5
CASSVGAGYQPQHF
TGCGCCAGCAGCGTGGGGGCAGGGTATCAGCCCCAGCATTTT
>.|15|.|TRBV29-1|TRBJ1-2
CSAGSARATDYGYTF
TGCAGCGCCGGATCAGCCAGGGCGACCGACTATGGCTACACCTTC
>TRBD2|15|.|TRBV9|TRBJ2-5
CASSVAGGGRETQYF
TGTGCCAGCAGCGTAGCGGGAGGGGGACGAGAGACCCAGTACTTC
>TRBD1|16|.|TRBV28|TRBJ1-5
CASSAGTGVYNQPQHF
TGTGCCAGCAGTGCCGGGACAGGGGTGTACAATCAGCCCCAGCATTTT
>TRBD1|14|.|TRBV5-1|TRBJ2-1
CASSRGQGYNEQFF
TGCGCCAGCAGCAGGGGACAGGGGTACAATGAGCAGTTCTTC
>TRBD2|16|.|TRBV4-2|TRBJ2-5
CASSLKGRADQETQYF
TGTGCCAGCAGCCTAAAGGGGAGGGCAGATCAAGAGACCCAGTACTTC
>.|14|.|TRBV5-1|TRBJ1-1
CASSLGGRGTEAFF
TGCGCCAGCAGCCTTGGGGGCAGGGGCACTGAAGCTTTCTTT
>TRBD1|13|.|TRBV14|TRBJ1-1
CASSYYRGTEAFF
TGTGCCAGCAGCTACTACAGGGGCACTGAAGCTTTCTTT
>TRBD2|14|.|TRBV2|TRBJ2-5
CASKVSRGGETQYF
TGTGCCAGCAAAGTTTCACGGGGGGGAGAGACCCAGTACTTC
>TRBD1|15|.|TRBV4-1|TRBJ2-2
CASSRGQVNTGELFF
TGCGCCAGCAGCCGGGGACAGGTAAACACCGGGGAGCTGTTTTTT
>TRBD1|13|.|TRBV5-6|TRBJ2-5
CASSLDRGETQYF
TGTGCCAGCAGCTTGGACAGGGGAGAGACCCAGTACTTC